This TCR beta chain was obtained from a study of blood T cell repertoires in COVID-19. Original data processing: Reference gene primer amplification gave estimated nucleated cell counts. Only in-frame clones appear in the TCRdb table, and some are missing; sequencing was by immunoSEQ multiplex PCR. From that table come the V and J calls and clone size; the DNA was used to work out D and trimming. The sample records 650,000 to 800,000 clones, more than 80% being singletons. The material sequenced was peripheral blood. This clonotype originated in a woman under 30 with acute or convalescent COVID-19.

The CDR3 DNA sequence: TGTGCCAGCAGCTTTAGGACAGCTAATTCACCCCTCCACTTT. Its protein product is CASSFRTANSPLHF. The chain links TRBV5-6 to TRBJ1-6, with D maybe TRBD1 (6 bases). Germline-derived CDR1 and CDR2 are SGHDT and YYEEEE. The germline V and J ends were trimmed by 2 bases and 6 bases, with 9 bases remaining between them. This CDR3 has 14 residues.